One and the same sample provided the 9 T cell receptor beta chains below, sequenced in a study of persistence of HIV-infected CD4 T cells. This was the immunoSEQ version 4 assay in survey mode. The assay was immunoSEQ multiplex PCR, and TCRdb's table has in-frame clones only and misses some. The sample has tens of thousands of clones; approximately 80% are singletons. Cells were stimulated with CMV-infected fibroblast lysates at approximately 10 ug/mL. CD40L-negative CD69-negative CD45RO-high memory CD4+ T cells were sorted as populations depleted of antigen-responding cells. The antigens of these receptors remain unknown. Sequencing used CD4+ T cells sorted from PBMCs after approximately 19-hour stimulation, obtained from a patient who received antiretroviral therapy. These receptor sequences come from an adult man with HIV who was CMV-seropositive.

The chain links TRBV6-5 to TRBJ2-5; D is possibly TRBD1 (6 bases). CDR3 length: 13 amino acids. CDR1 is MNHEY and CDR2 is SVGAGI in the germline V gene. V dropped 6 bases and J dropped 3 bases, with 11 bases sitting between them. CDR3 sequence reads: CASRLDSEETQYF. In DNA form, the CDR3 reads TGTGCCAGCAGATTGGACAGCGAAGAGACCCAGTACTTC.

CDR3 region: CASTAGQASYGYTF. CDR3 nucleotides: TGTGCCAGCACCGCCGGACAGGCGTCCTATGGCTACACCTTC. The chain uses TRBV28 and TRBJ1-2; 7 positions match TRBD1. The V and J ends lost 7 bases and 4 bases, in that order; junction bases with no gene match: 9. Germline V gives CDR1 MDHEN, CDR2 SYDVKM. The CDR3 consists of 14 residues.

This clone was counted between two and nine times. The CDR3 sequence: CASSATGGNNSPLHF. The DNA for the CDR3 is TGCGCCAGCAGCGCCACAGGGGGCAATAATTCACCCCTCCACTTT. The genes are TRBV5-1 and TRBJ1-6, with 9 bases matching TRBD1. Trimming took 4 bases from V and 5 from J; bases not matched to a gene: 4. The length of the CDR3 is 15 residues. CDR1 and CDR2 (germline): SGHRS, YFSETQ.

Only a few counts were recorded for this clone. Other DNA sequences in the same sample also yield this CDR3. This rearrangement joins TRBV5-4 to TRBJ1-3; tentative D call: TRBD1 (5 bases). Trimming pared 4 bases from V and 2 bases from J, leaving 7 bases between. CDR1 is SGHNT, CDR2 YYREEE, per germline (reference sequence). This CDR3 is built from 13 residues. The DNA for the CDR3 is TGTGCCAGCAGCCGGGACGCTGGAAACACCATATATTTT. This sequence encodes CASSRDAGNTIYF.

The chain couples TRBV19 to TRBJ2-1; 8 nucleotides line up with TRBD1. The germline V gene encodes CDR1 LNHDA and CDR2 SQIVND (reference sequence). V shed 4 bases, J shed 7 bases, and the junction held 6 bases outside the gene matches. CDR3 length equals 14 residues. The CDR3 DNA reads TGTGCCAGTAGTAACCAGGGGGCTAGGAATGAGCAGTTCTTC. The encoded protein is CASSNQGARNEQFF.

This chain uses TRBV20-1 with TRBJ2-1, with D perhaps matching TRBD1 or TRBD2 (5 bases each). The V gene lost 3 bases and the J gene lost 15 bases, with 15 bases spanning the gap. CDR1 is DFQATT and CDR2 is SNEGSKA in the germline V gene (reference sequence). This CDR3 comprises 11 residues. For the CDR3, the DNA is TGCAGTGCTAGTATGGGGACGATGCGGTTCTTC. It encodes CSASMGTMRFF.

The J gene is TRBJ1-6, the V gene TRBV5-1, with 8 bases fitting TRBD1. The CDR3 runs to 16 residues. The V gene end was trimmed by 0 bases and the J gene end by 9 bases; junction bases not matched to a gene: 8. The V gene's germline CDR1 is SGHRS and CDR2 YFSETQ. CDR3 bases: TGCGCCAGCAGCTTGGACAGGGGGAAAAATGGTTCACCCCTCCACTTT. Its protein is CASSLDRGKNGSPLHF.

The CDR3 sequence: CASRDRSRGSNQPQHF. For the CDR3, the DNA is TGTGCCAGCCGTGACAGGTCCCGGGGGAGCAATCAGCCCCAGCATTTT. The genes are TRBV19 and TRBJ1-5, with D perhaps matching TRBD1 (6 bases). V dropped 9 bases and J dropped 1 base, with 19 bases sitting between them. The V gene's germline CDR1 is LNHDA and CDR2 SQIVND (reference sequence). The CDR3 is made up of 16 amino acids.

The V gene is TRBV5-8, the J gene TRBJ2-7; D call uncertain. The CDR3 length is 15 residues. CDR1 and CDR2 (germline): SGHTS, YDEGEE. The V end was cut by 4 bases, the J end by 0 bases, with 14 bases between. CDR3 loop: CASSLPTYSSYEQYF. DNA of the CDR3: TGTGCCAGCAGCCTCCCGACTTATAGCTCCTACGAGCAGTACTTC.